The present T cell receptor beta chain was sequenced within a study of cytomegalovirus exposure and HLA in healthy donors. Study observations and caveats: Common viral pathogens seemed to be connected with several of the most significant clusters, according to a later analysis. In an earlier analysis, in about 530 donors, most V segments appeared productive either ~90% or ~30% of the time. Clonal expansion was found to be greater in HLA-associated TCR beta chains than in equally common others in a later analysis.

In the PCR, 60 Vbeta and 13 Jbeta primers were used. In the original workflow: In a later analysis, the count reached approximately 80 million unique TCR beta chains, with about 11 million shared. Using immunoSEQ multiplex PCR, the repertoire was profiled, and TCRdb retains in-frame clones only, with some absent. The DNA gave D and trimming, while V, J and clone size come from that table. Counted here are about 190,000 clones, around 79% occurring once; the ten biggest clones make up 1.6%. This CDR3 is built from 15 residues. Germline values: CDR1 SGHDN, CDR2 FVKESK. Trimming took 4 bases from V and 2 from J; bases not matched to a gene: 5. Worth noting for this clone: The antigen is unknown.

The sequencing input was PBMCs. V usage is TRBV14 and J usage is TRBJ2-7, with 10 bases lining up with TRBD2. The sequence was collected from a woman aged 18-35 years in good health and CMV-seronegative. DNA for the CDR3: TGTGCCAGCAGCCTTGGAGCGGGAGGGCCCTACGAGCAGTACTTC. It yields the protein CASSLGAGGPYEQYF.